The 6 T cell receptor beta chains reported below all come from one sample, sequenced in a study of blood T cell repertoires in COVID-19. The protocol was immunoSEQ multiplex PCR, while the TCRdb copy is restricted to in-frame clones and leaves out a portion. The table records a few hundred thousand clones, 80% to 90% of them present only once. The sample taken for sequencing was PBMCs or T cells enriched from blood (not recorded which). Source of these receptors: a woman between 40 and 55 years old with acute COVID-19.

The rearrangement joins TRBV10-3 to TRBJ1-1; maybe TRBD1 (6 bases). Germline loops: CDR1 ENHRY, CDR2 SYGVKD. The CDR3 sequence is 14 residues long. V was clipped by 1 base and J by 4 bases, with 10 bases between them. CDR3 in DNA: TGTGCCATCAGTGAGTACACAGGGCTCACTGAAGCTTTCTTT. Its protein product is CAISEYTGLTEAFF.

The CDR3 nucleotides read TGTGCCAGCAGCCTCCGGGACAGGAGTTTAAACATTCAGTACTTC. It translates to CASSLRDRSLNIQYF. This sequence joins TRBV6-2 or TRBV6-3 and TRBJ2-4; 8 bases map to TRBD1. The V gene's germline CDR1 is MNHEY and CDR2 SVGEGT. The CDR3 totals 15 residues. With 6 bases clipped from V and 6 bases from J, the junction kept 10 bases outside the gene matches.

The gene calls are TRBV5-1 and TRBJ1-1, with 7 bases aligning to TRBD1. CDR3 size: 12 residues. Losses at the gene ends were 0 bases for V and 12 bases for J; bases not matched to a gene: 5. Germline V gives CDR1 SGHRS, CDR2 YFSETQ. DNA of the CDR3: TGCGCCAGCAGCTTGGAACAGGGGAGGTCTTTCTTT. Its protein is CASSLEQGRSFF.

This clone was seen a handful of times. The CDR3 region is CASSYPTGTYTF. CDR3 sequence (DNA): TGTGCCAGCAGCTACCCGACTGGAACCTACACCTTC. V is TRBV7-9 and J is TRBJ1-2; no firm D call. With 4 bases removed from V and 10 bases from J, the gap between germline ends came to 13 bases. The CDR3 is 12 amino acids. The germline gives CDR1 SEHNR, CDR2 FQNEAQ (reference sequence).

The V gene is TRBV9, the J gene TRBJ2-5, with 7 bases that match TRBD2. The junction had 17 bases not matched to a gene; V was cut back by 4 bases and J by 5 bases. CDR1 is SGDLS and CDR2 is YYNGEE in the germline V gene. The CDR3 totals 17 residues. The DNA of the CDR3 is TGTGCCAGCAGCCCTGAGTTAATACCCGGGAGGTCGGAGACCCAGTACTTC. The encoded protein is CASSPELIPGRSETQYF.

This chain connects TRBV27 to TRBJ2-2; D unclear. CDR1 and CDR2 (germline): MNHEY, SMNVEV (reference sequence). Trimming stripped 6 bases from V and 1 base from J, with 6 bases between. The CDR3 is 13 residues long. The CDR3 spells CASSHMNTGELFF. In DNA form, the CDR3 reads TGTGCCAGCAGCCACATGAACACCGGGGAGCTGTTTTTT.